The 13 T cell receptor beta chains below all came from one sample that was sequenced in a study. TCRdb processed the 5' RACE reads anew with MiXCR; each CDR3 protein has one entry. Counted here are about 62,000 distinct CDR3 sequences, around 30% occurring once; the ten biggest clones make up 2.3%. The sequenced sample consisted of tumor-infiltrating naive CD4+ T cells sorted from the breast tumor. Subset reported: naive CD4+ T cells, CD4+CD45RA+CD25-. The receptors shown here come from a female donor with breast cancer.

This clonotype has a handful of counts. The V and J genes are TRBV12-3 or TRBV12-4 and TRBJ1-5; tentative D call: TRBD1 (5 bases). The V end was cut by 5 bases, the J end by 9 bases, with 23 bases between. The CDR3 runs to 16 residues. The CDR3 region has the DNA TGTGCCAGCAGTCCCCGTAAGAGAGGGGCAATCCGGCCCCAGCATTTT. It translates to CASSPRKRGAIRPQHF.

This clonotype has only a few counts. This chain joins TRBV15 and TRBJ1-4, with D tentatively TRBD1 (5 bases). The CDR3 extends over 14 amino acids. The V end lost 9 bases, the J end lost 0 bases, and 11 bases lay between the germline ends. Per the germline V gene, CDR1 is LNHNV and CDR2 is YYDKDF (reference sequence). The CDR3 DNA reads as TGTGCCACGCGCCAGGGAACAACTAATGAAAAACTGTTTTTT. Its protein is CATRQGTTNEKLFF.

The chain uses TRBV11-2 and TRBJ2-1; 8 nucleotides agree with TRBD2. V lost 6 bases to trimming and J lost 6 bases; unmatched junction nucleotides: 7. Germline CDR1 reads SGHAT; CDR2 reads FQNNGV. The CDR3 extends over 14 amino acids. The CDR3 DNA reads as TGTGCCAGCAGGGTCGGGGGGGCGGTCAATGAGCAGTTCTTC. Protein sequence: CASRVGGAVNEQFF.

The CDR3 sequence: CASSITGGIQYF. CDR3 bases: TGTGCCAGCAGCATCACGGGGGGCATTCAGTACTTC. This chain uses TRBV12-3 or TRBV12-4 with TRBJ2-4; 7 bases are a match to TRBD2. The CDR3 contains 12 residues. V gave up 6 bases and J gave up 9 bases; unmatched junction bases: 5.

As to this clonotype: With a much larger clone just one base away, this may be a read error. The chain combines TRBV3-1 with TRBJ1-6, with D unresolved. V lost 4 bases to trimming and J lost 7 bases, with 17 bases between them. This CDR3 is built from 16 residues. Germline V lookup: CDR1 LGHDT, CDR2 YNNKEL (reference sequence). The CDR3 DNA sequence: TGTGCCAGCAGCCCCCCTGGGCCTCACTGGAATTCACCCCTCCACTTT. Residues: CASSPPGPHWNSPLHF.

This clonotype was observed a handful of times. The V call is TRBV6-6, the J call TRBJ1-2; D may be TRBD1 (5 bases). The CDR3 covers 12 residues. Per the germline V gene, CDR1 is MNHNY and CDR2 is SVGAGI (reference sequence). V dropped 8 bases and J dropped 3 bases, with 10 bases sitting between them. The CDR3 reads CASGAGDYGYTF. CDR3 nucleotides: TGTGCCAGCGGGGCGGGAGACTATGGCTACACCTTC.

The chain combines TRBV30 with TRBJ1-3, with D perhaps matching TRBD1 (5 bases). Trimming stripped 1 base from V and 2 bases from J, with 9 bases between. Germline V gene sequence: CDR1 GTSNPN, CDR2 SVGIG (reference sequence). This CDR3 is 14 amino acids long. The CDR3 here is CAWSGRVTGNTIYF. The CDR3 nucleotides read TGTGCCTGGAGTGGCAGGGTGACTGGAAACACCATATATTTT.

Here the CDR3 DNA reads TGCGCCAGCAGCTTGGGAGGGAGTGACAATGAGCAGTTCTTC. Translated: CASSLGGSDNEQFF. V and J are TRBV5-1 and TRBJ2-1, with a possible D match to TRBD2 (5 bases). Trimming took 0 bases from V and 5 from J, leaving 9 bases between them. The germline V gene encodes CDR1 SGHRS and CDR2 YFSETQ. The CDR3 length is 14 residues.

The chain carries TRBV6-5 and TRBJ1-6, with unresolved D. The CDR3 runs to 13 residues. Germline lookup yields CDR1 MNHEY and CDR2 SVGAGI. Trimming stripped 6 bases from V and 6 bases from J, with 9 bases between. The CDR3 DNA is TGTGCCAGCAGGATCACTGCTAATTCACCCCTCCACTTT. Translating it yields CASRITANSPLHF.

This clonotype has ten or more counts. The chain is built from TRBV4-1 and TRBJ2-4; a weak D match, TRBD1 (6 bases). The V end was cut by 0 bases, the J end by 1 base, with 10 bases between. This CDR3 has 16 residues. Germline loops: CDR1 MGHRA, CDR2 YSYEKL. Here the CDR3 DNA reads TGCGCCAGCAGCCAAGATCATCAGGGGGCCAAAAACATTCAGTACTTC. As protein: CASSQDHQGAKNIQYF.

Regarding this clonotype: A much larger clonotype is one base distant, so this may be a read error. The chain couples TRBV7-2 to TRBJ1-2; 9 positions match TRBD1. Germline values: CDR1 SGHTA, CDR2 FQGNSA. CDR3 size: 14 residues. J lost 4 bases, V lost 5 bases, and 5 bases had no gene match. The CDR3 nucleotides read TGTGCCAGCAGCGTTGACAGGGGGGCCTATGGCTACACCTTC. It codes for CASSVDRGAYGYTF.

This clonotype was seen only a few times. One end of the junction does not line up with germline, which may come from a read error. V and J are TRBV7-2 and TRBJ2-7, with TRBD2 as a possible D gene (5 bases). The CDR3 is 11 amino acids. Germline V CDR1 and CDR2: SGHTA, FQGNSA. The CDR3 nucleotides read TGTGCCAGCAGCCAAAGGGAGAGTCAAAACTTC. Translating it yields CASSQRESQNF.

The rearrangement uses TRBV20-1 and TRBJ2-3, with D perhaps TRBD1 (6 bases). The CDR3 extends over 15 amino acids. V shed 0 bases and J shed 3 bases, with 13 bases lying between them. CDR1 is DFQATT and CDR2 is SNEGSKA in the germline V gene (reference sequence). CDR3 DNA sequence: TGCAGTGCTAGAGATCTAGGAAGGGGGACAGATACGCAGTATTTT. Amino acid sequence: CSARDLGRGTDTQYF.